The 11 T cell receptor beta chains below come from one sample, sequenced in a study of T cell responses to AZD1222 COVID-19 vaccine. Repertoires were generated with immunoSEQ multiplex PCR, while TCRdb's copy carries only in-frame clones and drops some. The table includes some 140,000 clones, roughly 90% detected once. This material consisted of peripheral blood, taken on day 0 of AZD1222 vaccination. The receptor set was obtained from an adult in good health.

The rearrangement joins TRBV7-2 to TRBJ2-1; D is ambiguous. Germline V CDR1 and CDR2: SGHTA, FQGNSA. The CDR3 extends over 17 amino acids. V lost 3 bases and J lost 6, with 21 bases in between. In nucleotides, the CDR3 is TGTGCCAGCAGCTTTCGAAGATGGGAAGGAGTGGGCAATGAGCAGTTCTTC. This codes for CASSFRRWEGVGNEQFF.

This chain links TRBV4-3 with TRBJ2-1, with 8 bases aligning to TRBD2. This CDR3 comprises 13 residues. The V gene's germline CDR1 is LGHNA and CDR2 YSLEER. With 4 bases clipped from V and 6 bases from J, the junction kept 2 bases outside the gene matches. This CDR3 is CASSPGTSNEQFF. CDR3 nucleotides: TGCGCCAGCAGCCCGGGGACTAGCAATGAGCAGTTCTTC.

The genes are TRBV11-2 and TRBJ2-2; D possibly corresponds to TRBD1 (6 bases). The CDR3 runs to 14 residues. Germline V CDR1 and CDR2: SGHAT, FQNNGV. V was cut by 4 bases and J by 4 bases, with 10 bases left in between. The CDR3: CASSYGQPTGELFF. The CDR3 DNA reads as TGTGCCAGCAGCTATGGACAGCCCACCGGGGAGCTGTTTTTT.

V usage is TRBV19 and J usage is TRBJ1-2, with 7 bases matching TRBD1. The CDR3 spans 16 residues. V lost 1 base and J lost 0; bases outside the gene matches: 5. In germline, CDR1 is LNHDA, CDR2 SQIVND (reference sequence). The CDR3 nucleotides read TGTGCCAGTAGTATAGTTACGACAGGGACTAACTATGGCTACACCTTC. This sequence encodes CASSIVTTGTNYGYTF.

This clone has only a few counts. V gene TRBV10-3 combines with J gene TRBJ2-7, with a possible D match to TRBD2 (6 bases). The CDR3 is 12 residues long. Germline V gene sequence: CDR1 ENHRY, CDR2 SYGVKD. V lost 1 base, J lost 7 bases, and 8 bases lay in between. CDR3 sequence reads: CAISEWGDEQYF. The CDR3, as DNA: TGTGCCATCAGTGAGTGGGGGGATGAGCAGTACTTC.

The chain uses TRBV29-1 and TRBJ1-2; possibly TRBD1 for D (5 bases). V lost 7 bases and J 5 bases, leaving 8 bases between the germline ends. The length of the CDR3 is 10 residues. Germline loops: CDR1 SQVTM, CDR2 ANQGSEA. The CDR3 is CSGDSYGYTF. As DNA, the CDR3 is TGCAGCGGTGACAGTTATGGCTACACCTTC.

The genes are TRBV6-5 and TRBJ1-1, with D hard to call. The germline V gene has CDR1 MNHEY and CDR2 SVGAGI. Trimming removed 5 bases from V and 0 bases from J, with 4 bases in between. CDR3 length equals 12 residues. CDR3 loop: CASSTLNTEAFF. The CDR3 DNA reads as TGTGCCAGCAGTACCTTGAACACTGAAGCTTTCTTT.

V and J are TRBV19 and TRBJ1-4, with 7 bases lining up with TRBD1. CDR3 size: 14 residues. The germline V gene encodes CDR1 LNHDA and CDR2 SQIVND (reference sequence). Trimming cost V 5 bases and J 10 bases; bases outside gene matches: 10. CDR3 coding DNA: TGTGCCAGTAGTCCTGGACAGGCGGGGAGAAAACTGTTTTTT. As protein: CASSPGQAGRKLFF.

The chain employs TRBV28 and TRBJ2-5; D possibly corresponds to TRBD1 (6 bases). The CDR3 is 13 amino acids. V lost 6 bases, J lost 4 bases, and 12 bases lay in between. The V gene's germline CDR1 is MDHEN and CDR2 SYDVKM. CDR3 DNA sequence: TGTGCCAGCAGAAAACAGGGAGCAGAGACCCAGTACTTC. Amino acid sequence: CASRKQGAETQYF.

DNA of the CDR3: TGTGCCAGCTCACCCTACGGACTAGCGGGAGGGCTAAATGAGGTGGAGACCCAGTACTTC. Residues: CASSPYGLAGGLNEVETQYF. The chain is built from TRBV18 and TRBJ2-5, with 15 bases aligning to TRBD2. CDR1 and CDR2 from the germline V gene are KGHSH and LQKENI. V trimming: 3 bases; J trimming: 5 bases; junction bases outside the gene matches: 16. This CDR3 region has 20 residues.

The chain has TRBV27 and TRBJ1-5; TRBD1 is a possible D gene (6 bases). Germline loops: CDR1 MNHEY, CDR2 SMNVEV (reference sequence). The V gene lost 6 bases and the J gene lost 4 bases, with 16 bases spanning the gap. The CDR3 totals 15 residues. The CDR3 here is CASRKGDPGNQPQHF. Written as DNA, the CDR3 is TGTGCCAGCAGGAAGGGGGATCCCGGGAATCAGCCCCAGCATTTT.